This T cell receptor (beta chain) was identified during a study of human T cells and chemical hapten exposure. The overall study: Sensitization employed 2% DPC on about 2 cm by about 2 cm of upper inner arm skin. The patch tests put 0.01% DPC on the skin of the upper back and were read 6 days later. Minor pooled library volume differences mainly drove per-sample TCR yield variation. Study-level points and caveats: No shift was seen in TCRs above 1 in 1000 frequency with DPC sensitization.

Time point described: patch test 2, 6 weeks after DPC sensitization. Treatment specified: therapeutic diphenylcyclopropenone sensitization with weekly scalp DPC. This clonotype was found many times. Its antigen is unknown. TCRdb fed the RACE reads into MiXCR, producing one record per CDR3 protein. The sample lists around 360,000 distinct CDR3 sequences; 6% to 7% were seen once. In germline, CDR1 is DFQATT, CDR2 SNEGSKA (reference sequence). V dropped 6 bases and J dropped 2 bases, with 13 bases sitting between them. The CDR3 length is 14 residues. This sample comprised whole blood, obtained in connection with sensitization to the hapten diphenylcyclopropenone (DPC). The chain employs TRBV20-1 and TRBJ2-2; maybe TRBD2 (6 bases). This clonotype originated in a woman younger than 30 with alopecia areata. Some clones in this sample may be carry-over from other donors' samples. The CDR3 nucleotides read TGCAGTGCCATGGGGGGTCTTAACACCGGGGAGCTGTTTTTT. Amino acids: CSAMGGLNTGELFF.